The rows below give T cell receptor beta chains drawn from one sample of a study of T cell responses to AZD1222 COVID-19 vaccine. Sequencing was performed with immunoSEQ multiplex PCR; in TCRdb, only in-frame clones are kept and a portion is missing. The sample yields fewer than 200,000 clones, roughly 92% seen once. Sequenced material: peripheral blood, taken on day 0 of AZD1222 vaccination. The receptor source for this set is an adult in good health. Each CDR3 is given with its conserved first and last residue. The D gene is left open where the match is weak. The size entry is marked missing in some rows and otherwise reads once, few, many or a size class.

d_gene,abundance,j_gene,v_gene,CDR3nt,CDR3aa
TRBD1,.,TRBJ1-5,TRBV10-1,TGCGCCAGCACCGGGGACAGGGGGCTAGGACAGCCCCAGCATTTT,CASTGDRGLGQPQHF
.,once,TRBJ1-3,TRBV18,TGTGCCAGCTCACCGAATGACGGGGATGGAAACACCATATATTTT,CASSPNDGDGNTIYF
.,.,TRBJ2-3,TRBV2,TGTGCCAGCACCAGACTGGGGCCCACAGATACGCAGTATTTT,CASTRLGPTDTQYF
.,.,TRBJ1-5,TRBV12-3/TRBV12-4,TGTGCCAGCAGTCTAGGACAGAATCAGCCCCAGCATTTT,CASSLGQNQPQHF
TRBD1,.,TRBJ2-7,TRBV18,TGTGCCAGCTCACCACCAAAGACAGGGATGTCCTACGAGCAGTACTTC,CASSPPKTGMSYEQYF
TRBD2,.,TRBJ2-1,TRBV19,TGTGCCAGTAGTATAGCGGGCGGGGGGGCCGTTGAGCAGTTCTTC,CASSIAGGGAVEQFF
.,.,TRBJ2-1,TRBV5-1,TGCGCCAGCAGCTTGCCAAGGAACAATGAGCAGTTCTTC,CASSLPRNNEQFF
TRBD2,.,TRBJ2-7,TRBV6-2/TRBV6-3,TGTGCCAGCAGTTACCCCCTGACTAGGACTAGCTCCTACGAGCAGTACTTC,CASSYPLTRTSSYEQYF
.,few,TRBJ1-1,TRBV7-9,TGTGCCAGCAGCTCCGTAGGAAACACTGAAGCTTTCTTT,CASSSVGNTEAFF
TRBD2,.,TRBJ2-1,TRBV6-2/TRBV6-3,TGTGCCAGCAGCCCCCGACGGGGGGGCCTGGATGAGCAGTTCTTC,CASSPRRGGLDEQFF
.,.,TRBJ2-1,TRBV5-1,TGCGCCAGCAGCTTTCAGGGAGGAAGCTACAATGAGCAGTTCTTC,CASSFQGGSYNEQFF
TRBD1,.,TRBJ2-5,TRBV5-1,TGCGCCAGCACCGGACAGGGTACTGCCGAAGAGACCCAGTACTTC,CASTGQGTAEETQYF
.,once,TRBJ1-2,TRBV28,TGTGCCAGCAGTTTAGGCTACCCGACTAACTATGGCTACACCTTC,CASSLGYPTNYGYTF
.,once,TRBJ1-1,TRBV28,TGTGCCAGCAATTCTTACACTGAAGCTTTCTTT,CASNSYTEAFF
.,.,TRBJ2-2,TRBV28,TGTGCCAGCATTAGGAGGCAGGGGAACACCGGGGAGCTGTTTTTT,CASIRRQGNTGELFF
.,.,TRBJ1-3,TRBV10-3,TGTGCCATCAGAGGCTCGGGGGACACCATATATTTT,CAIRGSGDTIYF
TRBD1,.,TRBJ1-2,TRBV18,TGTGCCAGCTCACCAGGGGGTTTGGACAGGGGTCCTGGCTACACCTTC,CASSPGGLDRGPGYTF
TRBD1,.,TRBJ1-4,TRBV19,TGTGCCAGTAGCACAGGGGGGGCAAGGAGTGAAAAACTGTTTTTT,CASSTGGARSEKLFF
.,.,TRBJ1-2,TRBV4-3,TGCGCCAGCAGCCGAGCGTGGCAGACCGCGGCCTATGGCTACACCTTC,CASSRAWQTAAYGYTF
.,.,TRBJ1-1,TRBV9,TGTGCCAGCACCGCGGAAGAAATGAACACTGAAGCTTTCTTT,CASTAEEMNTEAFF
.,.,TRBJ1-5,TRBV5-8,TGTGCCAGCAGCTCCGAAATGGGTCAGCCCCAGCATTTT,CASSSEMGQPQHF
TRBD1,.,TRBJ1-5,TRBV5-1,TGCGCCAGCAGCTTGTCTCCCCTGACAGGGGGGGATCAGCCCCAGCATTTT,CASSLSPLTGGDQPQHF
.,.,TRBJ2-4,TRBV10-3,TGTGCCATCAGTGAGTCAGGAGGGGGGATGGCCAAAAACATTCAGTACTTC,CAISESGGGMAKNIQYF
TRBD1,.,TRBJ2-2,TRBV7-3,TGTGCCAGCAGCCGGACAGGGGTAAACACCGGGGAGCTGTTTTTT,CASSRTGVNTGELFF
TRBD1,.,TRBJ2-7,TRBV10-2,TGCGCCAGCAGTGAGTCTTTAAGGGACAGCTCCTACGAGCAGTACTTC,CASSESLRDSSYEQYF
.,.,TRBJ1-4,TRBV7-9,TGTGCCAGCAGACCTAATACAGGGATCAATGAAAAACTGTTTTTT,CASRPNTGINEKLFF
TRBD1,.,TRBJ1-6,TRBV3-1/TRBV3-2,TGTGCCAGCAGCCGCAAGGGACAGGGCAGCTCCTATAATTCACCCCTCCACTTT,CASSRKGQGSSYNSPLHF
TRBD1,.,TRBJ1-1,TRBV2,TGTGCCAGCAGGGACAGGGACACTGAAGCTTTCTTT,CASRDRDTEAFF
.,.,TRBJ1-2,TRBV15,TGTGCCACCAGCACTTCCCCCGACACGTACTATGGCTACACCTTC,CATSTSPDTYYGYTF
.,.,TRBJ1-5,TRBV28,TGTGCCAGCAGTTTAATTGGTAGGGAGAGCAATCAGCCCCAGCATTTT,CASSLIGRESNQPQHF
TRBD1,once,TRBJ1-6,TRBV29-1,TGCAGCGTTCGGACAGGGGATAACTCCTATAATTCACCCCTCCACTTT,CSVRTGDNSYNSPLHF
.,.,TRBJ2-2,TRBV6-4,TGTGCCAGCAGCAGGACGCGTGGGGACACCGGGGAGCTGTTTTTT,CASSRTRGDTGELFF
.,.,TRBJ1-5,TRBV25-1,TGTGCCAGCAGTGAGGGTAATCAGCCCCAGCATTTT,CASSEGNQPQHF
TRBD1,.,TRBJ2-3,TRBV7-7,TGTGCCAGCAGCGTCGGGACAGGAGGGAGGGATACGCAGTATTTT,CASSVGTGGRDTQYF
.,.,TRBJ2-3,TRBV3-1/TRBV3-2,TGTGCCAGCAGCCAAGGCCCGGGGGATACGCAGTATTTT,CASSQGPGDTQYF
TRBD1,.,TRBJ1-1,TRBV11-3,TGTGCCAGCAGCTTAGGGGACAGGGACACTGAAGCTTTCTTT,CASSLGDRDTEAFF
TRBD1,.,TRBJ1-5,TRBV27,TGTGCCAGCAGTCAACGGACAGGGTTTCAGCCCCAGCATTTT,CASSQRTGFQPQHF
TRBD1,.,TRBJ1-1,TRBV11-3,TGTGCCAGCAGCTCGACAGGGATGAACACTGAAGCTTTCTTT,CASSSTGMNTEAFF
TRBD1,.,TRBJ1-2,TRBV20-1,TGCAGTGCTAGTCCTGGGACAGGACGGAGTGGCTACACCTTC,CSASPGTGRSGYTF
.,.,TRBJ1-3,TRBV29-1,TGCAGCGTTGATCTCCGTTACTCTGGAAACACCATATATTTT,CSVDLRYSGNTIYF
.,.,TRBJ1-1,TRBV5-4,TGTGCCAGCAGCCCTACAGGGAACACTGAAGCTTTCTTT,CASSPTGNTEAFF
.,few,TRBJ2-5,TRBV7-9,TGTGCCAGCAGCGAGCACCAAGAGACCCAGTACTTC,CASSEHQETQYF
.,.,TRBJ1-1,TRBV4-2,TGTGCCAGCAGCCAAGAGAGGAAATGGGACACTGAAGCTTTCTTT,CASSQERKWDTEAFF
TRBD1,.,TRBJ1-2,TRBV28,TGTGCCAGCAAGCCAGTGACAGGGGGTGGCTATGGCTACACCTTC,CASKPVTGGGYGYTF
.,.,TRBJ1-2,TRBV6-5,TGTGCCAGCAGTTACTCCTACAGGAACCATGGCTACACCTTC,CASSYSYRNHGYTF
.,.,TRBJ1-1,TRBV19,TGTGCCAGTACCATCGATGGGGACACTGAAGCTTTCTTT,CASTIDGDTEAFF
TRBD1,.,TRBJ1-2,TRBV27,TGTGCCAGCAGTTTATACGGACAGGGGGGCTATGGCTACACCTTC,CASSLYGQGGYGYTF
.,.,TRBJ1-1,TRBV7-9,TGTGCCAGCAGCCCGTCTTCGTCGGCATTAGGAACTGAAGCTTTCTTT,CASSPSSSALGTEAFF
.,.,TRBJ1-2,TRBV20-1,TGCAGTGCGCACCTGAATGGCTACACCTTC,CSAHLNGYTF
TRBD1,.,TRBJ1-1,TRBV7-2,TGTGCCAGCAGCTTTGACAGGGGGCGAACTGAAGCTTTCTTT,CASSFDRGRTEAFF
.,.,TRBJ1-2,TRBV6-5,TGTGCCAGCAGTTACGCGCCGACAGAGAACTATGGCTACACCTTC,CASSYAPTENYGYTF
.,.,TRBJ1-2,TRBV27,TGTGCCAGCAGTTTAGGGCGGGGGCGCGGCTACACCTTC,CASSLGRGRGYTF
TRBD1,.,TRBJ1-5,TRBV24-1,TGTGCCACCAGTGATTTGGAGGGACAGGGGGACGATCAGCCCCAGCATTTT,CATSDLEGQGDDQPQHF